Sequencing of this T cell receptor beta chain was carried out in a study of regulatory T cells in long-lasting Graves disease. Study at large: Persistent Graves' disease meant over 5 years of antithyroid drugs with positive TSH receptor antibodies.

Study results and caveats: It was possible that the small sample size reduced accuracy.

The time point is: persistent/refractory GD, antithyroid drugs over 5 years with positive TRAb. Researchers made the TCR library from RNA that was extracted from PBMCs. Note on this clonotype: Antigen: not known.

Combining iRepertoire HTBI primers with Arm-PCR of CDR3 regions, the authors built TCR beta libraries. TCRdb reprocessed the multiplex PCR reads with MiXCR, giving one entry per CDR3 protein. The data contain around 460,000 distinct CDR3 sequences, approximately 23% of them singletons. This TCR derives from a female donor with Graves disease. The sequences come from peripheral blood mononuclear cells (PBMCs), collected when the disease was refractory, from a patient treated with antithyroid drugs.

Here the CDR3 reads CASSESTGGYEQYF. The CDR3 DNA is TGTGCCAGCAGTGAAAGTACAGGGGGCTACGAGCAGTACTTC. The chain recombines TRBV25-1 with TRBJ2-7, with 8 bases lining up with TRBD1. The CDR3 spans 14 residues. Losses at the gene ends were 2 bases for V and 3 bases for J; bases not matched to a gene: 3. Germline CDR1 reads MGHDK; CDR2 reads SYGVNS.